The 23 T cell receptor beta chains reported below all come from one sample, sequenced in a study of PD-1 blockade in classical Hodgkin lymphoma. Each and every patient relapsed after autologous stem cell transplantation, and patients got differing brentuximab vedotin exposure. Produced via immunoSEQ multiplex PCR; TCRdb's table is partial and in-frame only. Of roughly 140,000 clones detected, less than 80% appear once; the ten largest clones hold roughly 8.4%. Sequencing used peripheral blood mononuclear cells (PBMCs), obtained before the second cycle of nivolumab. These TCRs come from a human donor with classical Hodgkin lymphoma.

This chain links TRBV7-9 with TRBJ2-7; 11 bases align to TRBD1. Losses at the gene ends were 4 bases for V and 3 bases for J; bases not matched to a gene: 8. Looked up from germline, CDR1 is SEHNR and CDR2 is FQNEAQ (reference sequence). The CDR3 extends over 16 amino acids. CDR3 protein: CASSSFGQGADYEQYF. As DNA, the CDR3 is TGTGCCAGCAGCTCCTTTGGACAGGGGGCAGACTACGAGCAGTACTTC.

The V gene is TRBV15, the J gene TRBJ2-3; D remains unclear. The CDR3 has 16 residues. The V and J ends lost 3 bases and 4 bases respectively, with 17 bases between them. Looked up from germline, CDR1 is LNHNV and CDR2 is YYDKDF (reference sequence). The CDR3 loop reads CATSRAYSIGSDTQYF. CDR3 sequence (DNA): TGTGCCACCAGCAGGGCCTACAGCATAGGGTCAGATACGCAGTATTTT.

The chain has TRBV5-1 and TRBJ1-6; 7 bases map to TRBD1. Germline CDR1 is SGHRS and CDR2 is YFSETQ. V shed 4 bases, J shed 12 bases, and the junction held 10 bases outside the gene matches. CDR3 length: 14 amino acids. The chain's CDR3 is CASSAPGQAGPLHF. In nucleotides, the CDR3 is TGCGCCAGCAGCGCCCCAGGACAGGCCGGACCCCTCCACTTT.

CDR3 protein: CASSFPATSNTQYF. Here the CDR3 DNA reads TGTGCCAGCAGCTTTCCCGCGACCTCAAATACGCAGTATTTT. J is TRBJ2-3 and V is TRBV7-2, with D hard to call. V was trimmed by 3 bases and J by 7 bases, leaving 14 bases between them. The germline V gene encodes CDR1 SGHTA and CDR2 FQGNSA. There are 14 residues in the CDR3.

The chain is built from TRBV4-1 and TRBJ2-1; D is unresolved. Germline V lookup: CDR1 MGHRA, CDR2 YSYEKL. This CDR3 is built from 16 residues. The V gene lost 3 bases and the J gene lost 0 bases, with 12 bases spanning the gap. The CDR3 DNA sequence: TGCGCCAGCAGCCAGGCCGTTGGGTTCTCCTACAATGAGCAGTTCTTC. It codes for CASSQAVGFSYNEQFF.

This clone was detected only once. V and J are TRBV4-1 and TRBJ1-2, with 9 nucleotides matching TRBD1. Unmatched junction bases numbered 6, after V lost 0 bases and J lost 4 bases. CDR3 size: 16 residues. Germline loops: CDR1 MGHRA, CDR2 YSYEKL. CDR3 sequence: CASSQEWDRALYGYTF. The CDR3 nucleotides are TGCGCCAGCAGCCAAGAGTGGGACAGGGCCCTCTATGGCTACACCTTC.

The V gene is TRBV19, the J gene TRBJ1-1, with D possibly being TRBD1 (5 bases). Trimming took off 3 bases at V and 4 bases at J, with 12 bases between the two ends. The CDR3 is 14 residues long. CDR1 is LNHDA, CDR2 SQIVND, per germline (reference sequence). The CDR3 region has the DNA TGTGCCAGTAGTATCAACCTCCAGGGCACTGAAGCTTTCTTT. It translates to CASSINLQGTEAFF.

The rearrangement uses TRBV7-9 and TRBJ2-4; 7 nucleotides match TRBD2. Germline V gives CDR1 SEHNR, CDR2 FQNEAQ (reference sequence). This CDR3 contains 14 residues. Losses at the gene ends were 5 bases for V and 7 bases for J; bases not matched to a gene: 8. CDR3 in amino acids: CASSPSGIGNIQYF. The CDR3 DNA is TGTGCCAGCAGCCCAAGCGGGATCGGTAACATTCAGTACTTC.

This sequence joins TRBV7-2 and TRBJ2-7; D unresolved. CDR1 and CDR2 (germline): SGHTA, FQGNSA. There are 12 residues in the CDR3. V was pared by 6 bases and J by 7 bases, with 13 bases between. Here the CDR3 reads CASRSREKEQYF. DNA of the CDR3: TGTGCCAGCAGATCTAGGGAAAAAGAGCAGTACTTC.

The chain combines TRBV9 with TRBJ2-1, with D tentatively TRBD2 (5 bases). The CDR3 has 15 amino acids. CDR1 SGDLS and CDR2 YYNGEE come from the germline V gene. The ends were cut back, 4 bases at V and 0 bases at J, with 11 bases in the middle. CDR3 nucleotide sequence: TGTGCCAGCAGCCCGGGAAGGAGCTCCTACAATGAGCAGTTCTTC. Its protein product is CASSPGRSSYNEQFF.

This chain links TRBV19 with TRBJ1-1, with D tentatively TRBD1 (6 bases). This CDR3 comprises 14 residues. Germline V gene sequence: CDR1 LNHDA, CDR2 SQIVND (reference sequence). Between the trimmed V and J ends, which lost 5 bases and 4 bases, there was a span of 14 bases. CDR3 bases: TGTGCCAGTAGTTTTATAGGGGGGACCACTGAAGCTTTCTTT. This encodes CASSFIGGTTEAFF.

The chain has TRBV7-3 and TRBJ2-2, with D unresolved. The CDR3 has 14 residues. Trimming took 2 bases from V and 1 from J, leaving 5 bases between them. In germline, CDR1 is SGHTA, CDR2 FQGTGA. Here the CDR3 reads CASSLLGNTGELFF. In nucleotides, the CDR3 is TGTGCCAGCAGCTTACTTGGGAACACCGGGGAGCTGTTTTTT.

The chain combines TRBV18 with TRBJ2-3; 14 nucleotides line up with TRBD2. The CDR3 covers 14 residues. V lost 8 bases, J lost 4 bases, and 2 bases stayed unmatched. CDR1 is KGHSH, CDR2 LQKENI, per germline. CDR3 in DNA: TGTGCCAGCCGACTAGCGGGAGGGCCAGATACGCAGTATTTT. Protein product: CASRLAGGPDTQYF.

This chain connects TRBV5-1 to TRBJ2-7; no clear D gene. Trimming cost V 1 base and J 2 bases, with 10 bases left between them. Germline-derived CDR1 and CDR2 are SGHRS and YFSETQ. The CDR3 extends over 14 amino acids. CDR3 region: CASSLSGGTYEQYF. For the CDR3, the DNA is TGCGCCAGCAGCTTGTCGGGCGGAACCTACGAGCAGTACTTC.

The chain carries TRBV5-6 and TRBJ2-7, with D perhaps TRBD2 (7 bases). Germline CDR1 reads SGHDT; CDR2 reads YYEEEE. The length of the CDR3 is 15 residues. V was pared by 4 bases and J by 0 bases, with 14 bases between. CDR3 nucleotides: TGTGCCAGCAGCCCGGGGGGCGTAAGCTCCTACGAGCAGTACTTC. Protein product: CASSPGGVSSYEQYF.

About this clone: The sample carries other DNA sequences with the same CDR3. The chain is built from TRBV7-9 and TRBJ2-5; no clear D gene. Trimming left V 5 bases short and J 11 bases short, with 9 bases between. Germline CDR1 is SEHNR and CDR2 is FQNEAQ (reference sequence). The length of the CDR3 is 10 residues. DNA of the CDR3: TGTGCCAGCAGCGACCGGCGACAGTACTTC. Encoded protein: CASSDRRQYF.

This CDR3 reads CAISESSRGQGGRTEAFF. The DNA for the CDR3 is TGTGCCATCAGTGAGTCAAGCAGGGGACAGGGGGGAAGGACTGAAGCTTTCTTT. The rearrangement joins TRBV10-3 to TRBJ1-1, with TRBD1 matching over 11 bases. The V segment lost 0 bases and the J segment 5 bases; nucleotides outside the gene matches: 11. CDR3 length: 18 residues. CDR1 and CDR2 (germline): ENHRY, SYGVKD.

A note on this clone: This CDR3 is also generated by other DNA sequences in the sample. This rearrangement joins TRBV5-6 to TRBJ1-1; no definite D call. Germline CDR1 SGHDT, CDR2 YYEEEE. Trimming removed 2 bases from V and 5 bases from J, with 4 bases in between. The CDR3 is 11 residues long. CDR3: CASSLRTEAFF. CDR3 nucleotide sequence: TGTGCCAGCAGCTTAAGAACTGAAGCTTTCTTT.

This chain joins TRBV28 and TRBJ2-5, with 10 bases matching TRBD1. Germline-derived CDR1 and CDR2 are MDHEN and SYDVKM. V dropped 7 bases and J dropped 3; count of bases not matched to a gene: 8. This CDR3 is 15 amino acids long. The CDR3 is CASTPWGTGEETQYF. CDR3 nucleotides: TGTGCCAGCACCCCTTGGGGGACAGGGGAAGAGACCCAGTACTTC.

This clone was picked up one time. This chain joins TRBV19 and TRBJ2-6, with D unresolved. CDR1 is LNHDA, CDR2 SQIVND, per germline (reference sequence). This CDR3 comprises 15 residues. The V gene lost 10 bases and the J gene lost 3 bases, with 16 bases spanning the gap. The CDR3 region is CATPWDRFGANVLTF. DNA for the CDR3: TGTGCCACCCCGTGGGATCGCTTTGGGGCCAACGTCCTGACTTTC. Full variable domain (rest looked up from reference TRBV19 and TRBJ2-6): DGGITQSPKYLFRKEGQNVTLSCEQNLNHDAMYWYRQDPGQGLRLIYYSQIVNDFQKGDIAEGYSVSREKKESFPLTVTSAQKNPTAFYLCATPWDRFGANVLTFGAGSRLTVL.

This clone was recorded a few times. The chain couples TRBV10-3 to TRBJ1-6; 7 bases agree with TRBD1. Germline CDR1 reads ENHRY; CDR2 reads SYGVKD. There are 14 residues in the CDR3. J gave up 10 bases and V 7 bases, and 10 bases lay outside the gene matches. The CDR3 reads CAINQKGAASPLHF. The CDR3 DNA reads TGTGCCATCAACCAAAAGGGGGCTGCATCACCCCTCCACTTT.

This clone was counted between two and nine times. This chain joins TRBV9 and TRBJ1-6; D unclear. V lost 0 bases, J lost 10 bases, and 8 bases lay in between. Germline CDR1 reads SGDLS; CDR2 reads YYNGEE. The CDR3 consists of 13 residues. The CDR3 region has the DNA TGTGCCAGCAGCGTAGTAGGGAACTCACCCCTCCACTTT. It is translated as CASSVVGNSPLHF.

The chain recombines TRBV10-3 with TRBJ1-5; D gene unclear. The germline V gene encodes CDR1 ENHRY and CDR2 SYGVKD. The CDR3 sequence is 13 residues long. V lost 10 bases, J lost 5 bases, and 15 bases lay in between. The CDR3 bases are TGTGCCACCCACGGACGGGGAGATCAGCCCCAGCATTTT. The encoded protein is CATHGRGDQPQHF.